This is a list of T cell receptor beta chains from one sample in a study of blood T cell repertoires in COVID-19. The protocol was immunoSEQ multiplex PCR, while the TCRdb copy is restricted to in-frame clones and leaves out a portion. Among more than 150,000 clones listed, around nine tenths were seen once. The specimen sequenced was peripheral blood. The receptor source for this set is a man between 35 and 55 years old with active or convalescent COVID-19. Each CDR3 is given with its conserved first and last residue. A D gene is named only where the DNA matches it firmly. The size field is filled for only some rows; it gives once, few, many or a size class.

j_call clone_size d_call cdr3_length v_call cdr3_aa cdr3_nt
TRBJ1-5 - - 14 TRBV5-6 CASSGGYSNQPQHF TGTGCCAGCAGCGGGGGGTATAGCAATCAGCCCCAGCATTTT
TRBJ2-3 - TRBD1 16 TRBV3-1/TRBV3-2 CASSQRTGGEADTQYF TGTGCCAGCAGCCAGCGGACAGGGGGTGAGGCAGATACGCAGTATTTT
TRBJ2-7 - - 15 TRBV4-3 CASSQEPDGLYEQYF TGCGCCAGCAGCCAAGAGCCGGACGGACTCTACGAGCAGTACTTC
TRBJ2-7 - - 17 TRBV3-1/TRBV3-2 CASSQDPNPWSSYEQYF TGTGCCAGCAGCCAAGATCCGAACCCTTGGAGCTCCTACGAGCAGTACTTC
TRBJ1-6 few - 16 TRBV4-1 CASSQGLGAGNSPLHF TGCGCCAGCAGCCAAGGTCTGGGGGCTGGAAATTCACCCCTCCACTTT
TRBJ2-7 - TRBD1 13 TRBV7-9 CASSLQGADEQYF TGTGCCAGCAGCCTCCAGGGGGCGGACGAGCAGTACTTC
TRBJ2-3 once TRBD1 18 TRBV5-8 CASSLEFRGSTGDDTQYF TGTGCCAGCAGCTTGGAATTTAGGGGTTCGACAGGGGATGATACGCAGTATTTT
TRBJ1-1 - - 13 TRBV2 CASRAEGNTEAFF TGTGCCAGCAGAGCGGAGGGAAACACTGAAGCTTTCTTT
TRBJ2-1 few TRBD2 14 TRBV6-4 CASSDGEGGNEQFF TGTGCCAGCAGTGACGGGGAGGGCGGCAATGAGCAGTTCTTC
TRBJ2-1 - TRBD2 13 TRBV30 CAASGGPYNEQFF TGTGCCGCTAGCGGGGGGCCCTACAATGAGCAGTTCTTC
TRBJ1-6 once - 14 TRBV2 CASTMTSNNSPLHF TGTGCCAGCACCATGACATCAAATAATTCACCCCTCCACTTT
TRBJ2-7 - TRBD1 15 TRBV3-1/TRBV3-2 CASSPRRDSGYEQYF TGTGCCAGCAGCCCCCGCCGGGACAGCGGATACGAGCAGTACTTC
TRBJ1-5 once - 13 TRBV3-1/TRBV3-2 CASSQDQIQPQHF TGTGCCAGCAGCCAAGATCAGATTCAGCCCCAGCATTTT
TRBJ1-4 - - 13 TRBV12-5 CASGLGRDEKLFF TGTGCTAGTGGTTTGGGCAGGGATGAAAAACTGTTTTTT
TRBJ1-3 once - 17 TRBV6-2/TRBV6-3 CASSYNYGRISGNTIYF TGTGCCAGCAGTTACAACTATGGGAGGATCTCTGGAAACACCATATATTTT
TRBJ1-6 few - 18 TRBV15 CATSRPRVGGGDNSPLHF TGTGCCACCAGCAGACCGCGAGTGGGGGGAGGCGATAATTCACCCCTCCACTTT
TRBJ2-1 few - 12 TRBV11-3 CASSPLSNEQFF TGTGCCAGCAGCCCCCTAAGTAATGAGCAGTTCTTC
TRBJ2-7 - - 19 TRBV4-3 CASSQASGGWSGGRDEQYF TGCGCCAGCAGCCAAGCCTCAGGAGGGTGGTCCGGTGGTAGGGACGAGCAGTACTTC
TRBJ2-7 - - 16 TRBV5-1 CASSLGDYENPYEQYF TGCGCCAGCAGCTTGGGTGACTACGAAAACCCCTACGAGCAGTACTTC
TRBJ1-1 few - 13 TRBV7-3 CASSPGTGSEAFF TGTGCCAGCAGCCCCGGAACAGGGTCTGAAGCTTTCTTT
TRBJ1-2 - - 16 TRBV29-1 CSVHQAGAVANYGYTF TGCAGCGTCCATCAGGCAGGGGCGGTTGCTAACTATGGCTACACCTTC
TRBJ1-4 - TRBD1 14 TRBV5-6 CASSFRDRDEKLFF TGTGCCAGCAGCTTCCGGGACAGGGATGAAAAACTGTTTTTT
TRBJ1-1 few - 13 TRBV7-8 CASSSTGSTEAFF TGTGCCAGCAGCTCTACAGGGTCCACTGAAGCTTTCTTT
TRBJ2-2 - - 14 TRBV18 CASSPLRGTGELFF TGTGCCAGCTCACCGCTCCGGGGGACCGGGGAGCTGTTTTTT
TRBJ1-4 - TRBD1 14 TRBV30 CAWSVGTGTEKLFF TGTGCCTGGAGTGTGGGGACAGGGACTGAAAAACTGTTTTTT
TRBJ1-3 - TRBD1 16 TRBV27 CASSLSFDRAGNTIYF TGTGCCAGCAGTTTATCTTTCGACAGGGCTGGAAACACCATATATTTT
TRBJ1-3 few - 16 TRBV5-1 CASSLAPGSSGNTIYF TGCGCCAGCAGCTTGGCTCCAGGATCCTCTGGAAACACCATATATTTT
TRBJ1-4 - TRBD1 14 TRBV5-4 CASSPGGTNEKLFF TGTGCCAGCAGCCCAGGGGGCACTAATGAAAAACTGTTTTTT
TRBJ2-3 once TRBD1 15 TRBV5-4 CASRLTGTGLHTQYF TGTGCCAGCAGACTGACCGGGACAGGGTTGCATACGCAGTATTTT
TRBJ2-5 - - 15 TRBV7-2 CASSFGGDDWETQYF TGTGCCAGCAGCTTCGGAGGGGACGATTGGGAGACCCAGTACTTC
TRBJ2-3 - TRBD2 13 TRBV10-1 CASGSGETDTQYF TGCGCCAGCGGTAGCGGGGAGACAGATACGCAGTATTTT
TRBJ2-1 once - 14 TRBV28 CASSFFRVDNEQFF TGTGCCAGCAGTTTCTTCAGGGTGGACAATGAGCAGTTCTTC
TRBJ1-5 - - 15 TRBV4-3 CASSQDGAGRQPQHF TGCGCCAGCAGCCAAGATGGCGCAGGGCGCCAGCCCCAGCATTTT
TRBJ1-2 - TRBD1 13 TRBV6-5 CASSRDRNYGYTF TGTGCCAGCAGTCGGGACAGAAATTATGGCTACACCTTC
TRBJ1-6 few - 14 TRBV7-2 CASSSTIPDSPLHF TGTGCCAGCAGCTCCACGATACCGGATTCACCCCTCCACTTT
TRBJ2-1 - TRBD2 18 TRBV7-3 CASSLTGGLADRNNEQFF TGTGCCAGCAGCTTAACGGGGGGACTAGCGGACCGAAACAATGAGCAGTTCTTC
TRBJ2-1 once TRBD2 13 TRBV24-1 CATSVAGTNEQFF TGTGCCACCAGTGTAGCGGGTACCAATGAGCAGTTCTTC
TRBJ2-2 - - 16 TRBV10-1 CASSESRTVITGELFF TGCGCCAGCAGTGAAAGCCGGACAGTTATCACCGGGGAGCTGTTTTTT
TRBJ2-7 - - 12 TRBV28 CASETVSYEQYF TGTGCCAGCGAGACAGTCTCCTACGAGCAGTACTTC
TRBJ1-3 - - 15 TRBV4-2 CASSQDKSSGNTIYF TGTGCCAGCAGCCAAGATAAGAGCTCTGGAAACACCATATATTTT
TRBJ1-3 - - 14 TRBV11-1 CASSRRGTGNTIYF TGTGCCAGCAGTCGACGTGGGACAGGAAACACCATATATTTT
TRBJ2-5 - - 13 TRBV10-3 CAISESAEETQYF TGTGCCATCAGTGAGTCGGCGGAAGAGACCCAGTACTTC
TRBJ1-3 - - 15 TRBV19 CASSIPRTAGNTIYF TGTGCCAGTAGTATCCCCCGGACAGCTGGAAACACCATATATTTT
TRBJ1-5 - TRBD1 15 TRBV6-5 CASSSPGQGSQPQHF TGTGCCAGCAGTTCCCCGGGACAGGGCAGCCAGCCCCAGCATTTT
TRBJ2-2 - TRBD2 13 TRBV11-3 CASSSSGTGELFF TGTGCCAGCAGCTCTAGCGGCACCGGGGAGCTGTTTTTT
TRBJ2-1 few TRBD2 15 TRBV28 CASSLWGLVYNEQFF TGTGCCAGCAGTTTATGGGGACTAGTCTACAATGAGCAGTTCTTC
TRBJ1-1 - - 16 TRBV4-1 CASSHLLGNPNTEAFF TGCGCCAGCAGCCATCTGCTCGGGAACCCGAACACTGAAGCTTTCTTT
TRBJ1-1 - - 15 TRBV3-1/TRBV3-2 CASSPRTRRETEAFF TGTGCCAGCAGCCCGCGGACACGCCGAGAGACTGAAGCTTTCTTT